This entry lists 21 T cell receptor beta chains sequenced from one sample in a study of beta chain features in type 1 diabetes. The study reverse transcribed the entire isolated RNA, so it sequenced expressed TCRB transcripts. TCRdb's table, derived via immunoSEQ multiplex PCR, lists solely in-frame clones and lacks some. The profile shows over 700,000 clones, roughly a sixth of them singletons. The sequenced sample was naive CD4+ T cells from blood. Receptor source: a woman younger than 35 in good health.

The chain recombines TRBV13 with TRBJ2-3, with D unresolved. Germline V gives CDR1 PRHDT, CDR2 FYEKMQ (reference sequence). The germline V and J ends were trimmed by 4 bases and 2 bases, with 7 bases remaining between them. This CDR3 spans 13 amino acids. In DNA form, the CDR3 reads TGTGCCAGCAGCTCCCATGCCACAGATACGCAGTATTTT. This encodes CASSSHATDTQYF.

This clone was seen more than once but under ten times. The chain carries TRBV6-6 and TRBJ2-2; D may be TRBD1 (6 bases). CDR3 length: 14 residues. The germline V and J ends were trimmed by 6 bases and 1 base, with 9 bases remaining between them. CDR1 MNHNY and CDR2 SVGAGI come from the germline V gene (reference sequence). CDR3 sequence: CASRRTENTGELFF. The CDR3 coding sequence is TGTGCCAGCAGAAGGACAGAGAACACCGGGGAGCTGTTTTTT.

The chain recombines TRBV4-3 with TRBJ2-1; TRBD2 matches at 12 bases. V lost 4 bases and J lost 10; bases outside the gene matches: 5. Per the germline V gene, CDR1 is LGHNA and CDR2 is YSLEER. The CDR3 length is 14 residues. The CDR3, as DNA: TGCGCCAGCAGCCCAGGACTAGCGGGAAGCGAGCAGTTCTTC. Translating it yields CASSPGLAGSEQFF.

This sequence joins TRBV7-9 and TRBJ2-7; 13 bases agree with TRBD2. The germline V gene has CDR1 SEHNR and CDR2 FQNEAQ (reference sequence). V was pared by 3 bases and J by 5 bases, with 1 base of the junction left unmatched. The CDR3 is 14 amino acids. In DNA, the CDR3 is TGTGCCAGCAGCTTTGGACTAGCGGGAGACGAGCAGTACTTC. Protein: CASSFGLAGDEQYF.

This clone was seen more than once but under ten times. The CDR3 nucleotides read TGTGCCAGCAGCAGAGACAGCAACTACGAGCAGTACTTC. It codes for CASSRDSNYEQYF. The chain combines TRBV7-2 with TRBJ2-7, with a weak D call TRBD1 (5 bases). Per the germline V gene, CDR1 is SGHTA and CDR2 is FQGNSA. The CDR3 contains 13 residues. The germline V and J ends were trimmed by 5 bases and 3 bases, with 11 bases remaining between them.

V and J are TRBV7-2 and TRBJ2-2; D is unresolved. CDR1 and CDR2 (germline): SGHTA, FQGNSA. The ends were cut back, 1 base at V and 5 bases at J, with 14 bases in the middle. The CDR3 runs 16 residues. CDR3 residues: CASSLGVVGWTGELFF. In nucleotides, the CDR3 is TGTGCCAGCAGCTTAGGGGTCGTTGGGTGGACCGGGGAGCTGTTTTTT.

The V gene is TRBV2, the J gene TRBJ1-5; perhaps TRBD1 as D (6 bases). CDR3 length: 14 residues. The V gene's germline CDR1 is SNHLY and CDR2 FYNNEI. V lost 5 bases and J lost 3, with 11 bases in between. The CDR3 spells CASSFDRSNQPQHF. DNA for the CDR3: TGTGCCAGCAGTTTCGACAGGTCCAATCAGCCCCAGCATTTT. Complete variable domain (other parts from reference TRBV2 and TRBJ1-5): EPEVTQTPSHQVTQMGQEVILRCVPISNHLYFYWYRQILGQKVEFLVSFYNNEISEKSEIFDDQFSVERPDGSNFTLKIRSTKLEDSAMYFCASSFDRSNQPQHFGDGTRLSIL.

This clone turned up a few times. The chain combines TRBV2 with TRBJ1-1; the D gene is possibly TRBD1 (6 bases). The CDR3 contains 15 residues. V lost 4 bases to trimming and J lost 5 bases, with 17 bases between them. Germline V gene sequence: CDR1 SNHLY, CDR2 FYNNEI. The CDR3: CASSGQSPRGTEAFF. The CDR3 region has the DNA TGTGCCAGCAGTGGTCAATCACCTAGGGGGACTGAAGCTTTCTTT. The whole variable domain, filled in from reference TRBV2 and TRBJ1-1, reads EPEVTQTPSHQVTQMGQEVILRCVPISNHLYFYWYRQILGQKVEFLVSFYNNEISEKSEIFDDQFSVERPDGSNFTLKIRSTKLEDSAMYFCASSGQSPRGTEAFFGQGTRLTVV.

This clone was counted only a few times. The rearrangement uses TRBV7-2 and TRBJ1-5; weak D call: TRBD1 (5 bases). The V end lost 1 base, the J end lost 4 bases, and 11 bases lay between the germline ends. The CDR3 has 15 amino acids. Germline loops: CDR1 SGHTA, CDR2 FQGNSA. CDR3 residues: CASSLVGGENQPQHF. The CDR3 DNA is TGTGCCAGCAGCTTAGTTGGGGGGGAGAATCAGCCCCAGCATTTT. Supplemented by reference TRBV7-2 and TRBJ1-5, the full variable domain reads GAGVSQSPSNKVTEKGKDVELRCDPISGHTALYWYRQSLGQGLEFLIYFQGNSAPDKSGLPSDRFSAERTGGSVSTLTIQRTQQEDSAVYLCASSLVGGENQPQHFGDGTRLSIL.

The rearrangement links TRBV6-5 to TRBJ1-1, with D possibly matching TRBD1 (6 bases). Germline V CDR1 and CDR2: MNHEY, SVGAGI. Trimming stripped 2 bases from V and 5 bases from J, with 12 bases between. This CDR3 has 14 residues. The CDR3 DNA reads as TGTGCCAGCAGTTACCCCGGGGGCAGGACTGAAGCTTTCTTT. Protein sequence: CASSYPGGRTEAFF.

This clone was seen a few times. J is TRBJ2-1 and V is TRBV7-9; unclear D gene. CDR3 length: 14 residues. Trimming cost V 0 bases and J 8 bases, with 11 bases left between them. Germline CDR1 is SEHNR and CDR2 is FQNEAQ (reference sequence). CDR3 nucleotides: TGTGCCAGCAGCTTAGCAATCCAGTCACATGAGCAGTTCTTC. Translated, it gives CASSLAIQSHEQFF.

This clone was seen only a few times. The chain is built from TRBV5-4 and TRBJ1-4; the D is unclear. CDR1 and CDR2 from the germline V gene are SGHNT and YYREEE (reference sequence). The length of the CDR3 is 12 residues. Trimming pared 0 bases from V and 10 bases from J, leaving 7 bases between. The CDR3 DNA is TGTGCCAGCAGCTTGGCTAACGGAAAACTGTTTTTT. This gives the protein CASSLANGKLFF.

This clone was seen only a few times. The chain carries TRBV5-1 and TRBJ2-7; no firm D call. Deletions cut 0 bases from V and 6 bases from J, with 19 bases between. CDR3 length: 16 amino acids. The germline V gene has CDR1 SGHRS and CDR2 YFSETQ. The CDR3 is CASSLVNPIGPSEQYF. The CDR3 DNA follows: TGCGCCAGCAGCTTGGTCAACCCAATCGGCCCATCCGAGCAGTACTTC.

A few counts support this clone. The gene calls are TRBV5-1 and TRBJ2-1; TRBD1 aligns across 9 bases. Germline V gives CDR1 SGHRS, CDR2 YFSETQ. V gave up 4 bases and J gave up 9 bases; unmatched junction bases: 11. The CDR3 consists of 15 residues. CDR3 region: CASSPEGQGYTEQFF. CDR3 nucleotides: TGCGCCAGCAGCCCCGAGGGACAGGGTTATACTGAGCAGTTCTTC. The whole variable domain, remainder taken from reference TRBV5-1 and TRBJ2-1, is KAGVTQTPRYLIKTRGQQVTLSCSPISGHRSVSWYQQTPGQGLQFLFEYFSETQRNKGNFPGRFSGRQFSNSRSEMNVSTLELGDSALYLCASSPEGQGYTEQFFGPGTRLTVL.

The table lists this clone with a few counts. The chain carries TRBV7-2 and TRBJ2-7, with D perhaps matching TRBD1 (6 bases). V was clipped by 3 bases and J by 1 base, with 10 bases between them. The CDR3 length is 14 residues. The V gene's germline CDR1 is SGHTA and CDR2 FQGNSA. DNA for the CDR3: TGTGCCAGCAGCTTTTTTAGGGGGTCCTACGAGCAGTACTTC. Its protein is CASSFFRGSYEQYF.

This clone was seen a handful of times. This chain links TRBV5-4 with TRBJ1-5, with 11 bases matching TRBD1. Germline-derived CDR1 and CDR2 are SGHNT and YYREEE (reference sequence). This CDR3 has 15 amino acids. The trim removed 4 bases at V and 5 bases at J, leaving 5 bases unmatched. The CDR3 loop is CASSIGTGGDQPQHF. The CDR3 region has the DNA TGTGCCAGCAGCATCGGGACAGGGGGTGATCAGCCCCAGCATTTT.

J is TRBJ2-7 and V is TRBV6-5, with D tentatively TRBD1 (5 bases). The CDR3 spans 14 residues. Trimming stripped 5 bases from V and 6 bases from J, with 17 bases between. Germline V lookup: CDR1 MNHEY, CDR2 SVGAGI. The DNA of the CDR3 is TGTGCCAGCAGTACTCCCCAAGGGGCTGCCGAGCAGTACTTC. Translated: CASSTPQGAAEQYF.

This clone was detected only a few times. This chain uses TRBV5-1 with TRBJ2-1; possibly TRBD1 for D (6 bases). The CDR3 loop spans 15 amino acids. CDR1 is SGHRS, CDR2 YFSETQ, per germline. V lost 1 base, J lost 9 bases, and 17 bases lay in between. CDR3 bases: TGCGCCAGCAGCTTGTCACAGGGCGAAGGGGTTGAGCAGTTCTTC. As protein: CASSLSQGEGVEQFF.

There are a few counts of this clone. DNA for the CDR3: TGTGCCAGCAAAACCGGGACAGGGCAATTTCGCGAGCAGTACTTC. Translation gives CASKTGTGQFREQYF. The chain has TRBV28 and TRBJ2-7, with 9 bases identical to TRBD1. Trimming took 7 bases from V and 6 from J; bases not matched to a gene: 13. CDR1 and CDR2 (germline): MDHEN, SYDVKM. This CDR3 has 15 amino acids.

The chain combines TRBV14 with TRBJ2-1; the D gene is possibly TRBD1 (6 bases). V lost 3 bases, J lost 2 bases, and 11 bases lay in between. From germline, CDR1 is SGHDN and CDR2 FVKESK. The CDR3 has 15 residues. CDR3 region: CASSQWGQPYNEQFF. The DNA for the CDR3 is TGTGCCAGCAGCCAGTGGGGGCAACCCTACAATGAGCAGTTCTTC.

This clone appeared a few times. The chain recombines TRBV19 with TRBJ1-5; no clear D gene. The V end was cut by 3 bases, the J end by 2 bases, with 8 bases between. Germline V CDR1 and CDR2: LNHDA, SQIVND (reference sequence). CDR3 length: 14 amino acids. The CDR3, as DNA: TGTGCCAGTAGTATGAGCCGGGGCAATCAGCCCCAGCATTTT. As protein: CASSMSRGNQPQHF.